This T cell receptor (beta chain) was captured in a study of blood T cell repertoires in COVID-19 (dated by TCRdb to about 2020). With regard to the full study: Samples covering the acute and convalescent phases of COVID-19 were provided by collaborators in the United States, Italy and Spain. Samples were obtained from the ongoing ImmuneRACE study (first 160 participants) and from about 1,300 subjects provided by 6 global collaborators. Nearly every sample came with metadata listing a de-identified subject ID, COVID-19 status, age in years and sex. The repertoires were released in a freely available public database intended as a resource for research on the immune response to SARS-CoV-2. The dataset comprised deeply sampled blood TCRbeta repertoires from subjects exposed to, actively infected with, or recovered from COVID-19. HLA class I and class II types, where available, came from metadata supplied by the sample provider rather than from assay-based typing. The material from the prospective study consisted of cDNA or gDNA derived from T cells, B-cell-depleted T cells, or PBMCs.

Overall study outcomes, separate from this receptor: How much clinical and demographic metadata was included differed by source and by participant, and the metadata was provided uncurated.

The collaborating institutions used their own protocols to collect whole blood in K2EDTA tubes. For TCRbeta analysis, collaborators shipped samples as frozen whole blood, isolated PBMCs, or DNA extracted from either of those sample types. From the cysteine through the phenylalanine, the CDR3 covers 17 amino acids. Only CDR3 DNA remains: 51 bases, in frame from the first base. The V and J ends are trimmed by 0 bases and 1 base, leaving 14 bases between them. Looking up the germline V gene (reference sequence) yields CDR1 MNHEY and CDR2 SMNVEV. TCRbeta CDR3 regions were amplified from genomic DNA using the immunoSEQ Assay, a bias-controlled multiplex PCR. Regarding the original processing steps: The number of nucleated cells in each sample was estimated from the amplification of reference gene primers within the assay. To quantify the absolute abundance of each unique TCRbeta CDR3 rearrangement, sequence reads were collapsed and filtered. For each sample, productive Simpson clonality was calculated as the square root of Simpson's diversity index across productive rearrangements. Held by TCRdb, this immuneACCESS table contains in-frame sequences only and omits some clones. Under half of the omission traces to an unresolved V gene where checked; the cause of the rest is unknown. V and J calls and clone size are those listed in that table; D and trimming were worked out from the DNA. This sample comprises some 150,000 clones, about nine tenths of them detected only once. The top ten hold approximately 2.4% of the sample.

The count of this clone is one. The antigen it recognizes is unknown. No clone much larger than this one lies a single base away; base qualities are absent. The rearranged chain carries TRBV27 and TRBJ2-3; the D gene is perhaps TRBD2, from 6 matching bases. The sample taken for sequencing was peripheral blood. This TCR was recovered from a human donor in a cohort sampled during active COVID-19. This receptor has the CDR3 CASSLSGLASGTDTQYF. The base sequence is TGTGCCAGCAGTTTATCTGGCCTAGCGAGCGGCACAGATACGCAGTATTTT.